What follows is one T cell receptor beta chain and its context. This sample was included in a study of T-cell reconstitution after alpha-beta-depleted transplantation in children. It was with unique molecular identifiers that the TCRbeta library was prepared. TCRdb re-analysed the PCR reads in MiXCR, keeping a single row per CDR3 protein. The sample holds some 500,000 distinct CDR3 sequences; approximately 29% are singletons and the top ten take less than 2.5%. The CDR3 spans 15 residues. Germline assignment: CDR1 SGHKS and CDR2 YYEKEE (reference sequence). The sequence was obtained from a human donor who donated a stem cell graft to a child with aplastic anemia. The material was PBMCs from the stem cell graft donor, obtained from the stem cell graft. The chain employs TRBV5-5 and TRBJ2-7, with D possibly TRBD1 on 5 matching bases. CDR3: CASRLSSPGPYEQYV. The CDR3 DNA reads TGTGCCAGCCGCTTGAGTTCCCCAGGGCCCTACGAGCAGTACGTC.